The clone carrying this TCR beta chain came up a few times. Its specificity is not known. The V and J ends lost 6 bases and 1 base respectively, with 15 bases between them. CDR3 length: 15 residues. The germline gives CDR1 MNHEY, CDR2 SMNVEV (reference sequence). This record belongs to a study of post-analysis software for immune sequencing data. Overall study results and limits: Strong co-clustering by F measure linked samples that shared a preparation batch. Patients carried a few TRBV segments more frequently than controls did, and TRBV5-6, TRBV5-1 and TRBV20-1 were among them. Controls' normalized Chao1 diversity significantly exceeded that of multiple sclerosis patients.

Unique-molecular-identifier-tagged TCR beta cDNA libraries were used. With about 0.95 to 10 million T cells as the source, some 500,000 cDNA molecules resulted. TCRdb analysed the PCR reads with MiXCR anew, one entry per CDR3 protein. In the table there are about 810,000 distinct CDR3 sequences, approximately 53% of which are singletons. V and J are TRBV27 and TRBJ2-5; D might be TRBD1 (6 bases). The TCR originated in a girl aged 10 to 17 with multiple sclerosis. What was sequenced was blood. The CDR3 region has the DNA TGTGCCAGCAGCCGTGGGGTGGGGGCCCAAGAGACCCAGTACTTC. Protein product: CASSRGVGAQETQYF.